This is a list of T cell receptor beta chains from one sample in a study of T cell responses to AZD1222 COVID-19 vaccine. The assay was immunoSEQ multiplex PCR, and TCRdb's table has in-frame clones only and misses some. The table lists some 200,000 clones, roughly 93% of them singletons, with more than 0.75% in the top ten. Sequencing used peripheral blood, obtained on day 0 of AZD1222 vaccination. All receptors derive from an adult in good health. The CDR3 runs from the conserved cysteine through the conserved F or W. A D gene is named only where the DNA matches it firmly. Size values are once, few and many counts, or a class for expanded clones, and some rows have none.

v_gene: TRBV7-2; j_gene: TRBJ2-7; d_gene: TRBD2; abundance: few; CDR3nt: TGTGCCAGCAGCTTACTAGCGGGAGGATCCTACGAGCAGTACTTC; CDR3aa: CASSLLAGGSYEQYF
v_gene: TRBV13; j_gene: TRBJ2-7; d_gene: TRBD1; abundance: -; CDR3nt: TGTGCCAGCAGCTTAAGACAGGGGGGCTCCTACGAGCAGTACTTC; CDR3aa: CASSLRQGGSYEQYF
v_gene: TRBV7-9; j_gene: TRBJ1-1; d_gene: TRBD1; abundance: -; CDR3nt: TGTGCCAGCAGCTTAGAAGCTTGGACAGGGGGCACTGAAGCTTTCTTT; CDR3aa: CASSLEAWTGGTEAFF
v_gene: TRBV4-3; j_gene: TRBJ2-7; d_gene: -; abundance: -; CDR3nt: TGCGCCAGCAGTCCCAGACAGGGAGGGGCCTACGAGCAGTACTTC; CDR3aa: CASSPRQGGAYEQYF
v_gene: TRBV29-1; j_gene: TRBJ2-7; d_gene: TRBD2; abundance: -; CDR3nt: TGCAGCGTTGCTTTGGTAGCGGGAACTTCTACCTACGAGCAGTACTTC; CDR3aa: CSVALVAGTSTYEQYF
v_gene: TRBV7-9; j_gene: TRBJ1-2; d_gene: -; abundance: -; CDR3nt: TGTGCCAGCAGCCCCGTAGTCGGGGTTAACTATGGCTACACCTTC; CDR3aa: CASSPVVGVNYGYTF
v_gene: TRBV24-1; j_gene: TRBJ2-7; d_gene: TRBD1; abundance: -; CDR3nt: TGTGCCACCAGCCTGACAGGGGGCCGACCCTACGAGCAGTACTTC; CDR3aa: CATSLTGGRPYEQYF
v_gene: TRBV19; j_gene: TRBJ2-1; d_gene: -; abundance: -; CDR3nt: TGTGCCAGTAGTACTGACTCGTACAATGAGCAGTTCTTC; CDR3aa: CASSTDSYNEQFF
v_gene: TRBV28; j_gene: TRBJ2-3; d_gene: -; abundance: -; CDR3nt: TGTGCCAGCAGTCCACCGGGGGGCGTCCCATTGTCCGATACGCAGTATTTT; CDR3aa: CASSPPGGVPLSDTQYF
v_gene: TRBV29-1; j_gene: TRBJ2-7; d_gene: -; abundance: few; CDR3nt: TGCAGCGTTGGGCAGGGTAGACACGAGCAGTACTTC; CDR3aa: CSVGQGRHEQYF
v_gene: TRBV18; j_gene: TRBJ1-2; d_gene: -; abundance: -; CDR3nt: TGTGCCAGCTCACCAGGAGAAATCTATGGCTACACCTTC; CDR3aa: CASSPGEIYGYTF
v_gene: TRBV19; j_gene: TRBJ1-5; d_gene: -; abundance: -; CDR3nt: TGTGCCAGTACCCCCCAGGGAAGCAATCAGCCCCAGCATTTT; CDR3aa: CASTPQGSNQPQHF
v_gene: TRBV2; j_gene: TRBJ1-1; d_gene: -; abundance: -; CDR3nt: TGTGCCAGCAGGGACCCGGGACAAATTCCCCAAAGAAATGAAGCTTTCTTT; CDR3aa: CASRDPGQIPQRNEAFF
v_gene: TRBV19; j_gene: TRBJ2-1; d_gene: TRBD1; abundance: once; CDR3nt: TGTGCCAGTAATGCAGGACAGGGTTACAATGAGCAGTTCTTC; CDR3aa: CASNAGQGYNEQFF
v_gene: TRBV19; j_gene: TRBJ1-2; d_gene: -; abundance: -; CDR3nt: TGTGCCAGTAGGATTGGAGCCTATGGCTACACCTTC; CDR3aa: CASRIGAYGYTF
v_gene: TRBV3-1/TRBV3-2; j_gene: TRBJ2-7; d_gene: -; abundance: -; CDR3nt: TGTGCCAGCAGCCAGACCGACTCCGGGACGCTTAGCGAGCAGTACTTC; CDR3aa: CASSQTDSGTLSEQYF
v_gene: TRBV7-2; j_gene: TRBJ2-4; d_gene: TRBD1; abundance: -; CDR3nt: TGTGCCAGCAGCTTAGTAGGGACAGGGGATTTAGCCAAAAACATTCAGTACTTC; CDR3aa: CASSLVGTGDLAKNIQYF
v_gene: TRBV5-1; j_gene: TRBJ2-7; d_gene: TRBD1; abundance: -; CDR3nt: TGCGCCAGCAGCGTCACAGGGGCCCTTTACGAGCAGTACTTC; CDR3aa: CASSVTGALYEQYF
v_gene: TRBV19; j_gene: TRBJ2-6; d_gene: -; abundance: -; CDR3nt: TGTGCCATTCGAACCTCTGGGGCCAACGTCCTGACTTTC; CDR3aa: CAIRTSGANVLTF
v_gene: TRBV6-5; j_gene: TRBJ2-7; d_gene: -; abundance: -; CDR3nt: TGTGCCAGCAGTTACTTGTCGGGAATCGGCTACGAGCAGTACTTC; CDR3aa: CASSYLSGIGYEQYF
v_gene: TRBV28; j_gene: TRBJ2-7; d_gene: -; abundance: -; CDR3nt: TGTGCCAGCGAGTCCCCCTACCGAGCCTACGAGCAGTACTTC; CDR3aa: CASESPYRAYEQYF
v_gene: TRBV6-4; j_gene: TRBJ2-3; d_gene: TRBD2; abundance: -; CDR3nt: TGTGCCAGCAGTGGGGAAGCGGGGGACCCAGATACGCAGTATTTT; CDR3aa: CASSGEAGDPDTQYF
v_gene: TRBV5-1; j_gene: TRBJ1-5; d_gene: -; abundance: -; CDR3nt: TGCGCCAGCAGCTTGGGGGACGGTGGGCCCCAGCATTTT; CDR3aa: CASSLGDGGPQHF
v_gene: TRBV9; j_gene: TRBJ2-7; d_gene: TRBD1; abundance: -; CDR3nt: TGTGCCAGCAGCGTAAGGCCAGGGGGCATAGGCGAGCAGTACTTC; CDR3aa: CASSVRPGGIGEQYF
v_gene: TRBV29-1; j_gene: TRBJ1-1; d_gene: -; abundance: -; CDR3nt: TGCAGCGTTGATCGGGATTACTACACTGAAGCTTTCTTT; CDR3aa: CSVDRDYYTEAFF
v_gene: TRBV19; j_gene: TRBJ2-3; d_gene: -; abundance: -; CDR3nt: TGTGCCAGTACGATCGGTCAGGGGCTGACAGATACGCAGTATTTT; CDR3aa: CASTIGQGLTDTQYF
v_gene: TRBV19; j_gene: TRBJ1-5; d_gene: -; abundance: once; CDR3nt: TGTGCCAGTAGTATGTTGGAGGGGAACCAGCCCCAGCATTTT; CDR3aa: CASSMLEGNQPQHF
v_gene: TRBV5-1; j_gene: TRBJ1-1; d_gene: -; abundance: -; CDR3nt: TGCGCCAGCAGGATGGACAGCCAAGGGGCTGAAGCTTTCTTT; CDR3aa: CASRMDSQGAEAFF
v_gene: TRBV29-1; j_gene: TRBJ2-1; d_gene: TRBD1; abundance: -; CDR3nt: TGCAGCGCCGGGACAGGGCTGGCCAATGAGCAGTTCTTC; CDR3aa: CSAGTGLANEQFF
v_gene: TRBV28; j_gene: TRBJ2-1; d_gene: TRBD1; abundance: once; CDR3nt: TGTGCCAGCAGCCGGGACAGGGATTACAATGAGCAGTTCTTC; CDR3aa: CASSRDRDYNEQFF
v_gene: TRBV3-1/TRBV3-2; j_gene: TRBJ2-2; d_gene: -; abundance: -; CDR3nt: TGTGCCAGCAGCCAGGGGGCAAGGGACGGGGAGCTGTTTTTT; CDR3aa: CASSQGARDGELFF
v_gene: TRBV29-1; j_gene: TRBJ1-1; d_gene: TRBD1; abundance: -; CDR3nt: TGCAGCATTACACAGGGGATGAACACTGAAGCTTTCTTT; CDR3aa: CSITQGMNTEAFF
v_gene: TRBV11-2; j_gene: TRBJ2-7; d_gene: -; abundance: few; CDR3nt: TGTGCCAGCAGCTTAGACTGGGCGGGCGGGTACGAGCAGTACTTC; CDR3aa: CASSLDWAGGYEQYF
v_gene: TRBV18; j_gene: TRBJ1-3; d_gene: -; abundance: once; CDR3nt: TGTGCCAGCTCATCCGGACGGATAAGCTCTGGAAACACCATATATTTT; CDR3aa: CASSSGRISSGNTIYF
v_gene: TRBV7-9; j_gene: TRBJ1-2; d_gene: -; abundance: -; CDR3nt: TGTGCCAGCAGCTCTCAGGGGCACTATGGCTACACCTTC; CDR3aa: CASSSQGHYGYTF
v_gene: TRBV27; j_gene: TRBJ2-7; d_gene: -; abundance: -; CDR3nt: TGTGCCAGCAGTTTCGGACCCGTCAGCGAGCAGTACTTC; CDR3aa: CASSFGPVSEQYF
v_gene: TRBV7-8; j_gene: TRBJ1-1; d_gene: -; abundance: -; CDR3nt: TGTGCCAGCAGCTTAGGGGGCCCAGGGGTTTTGGCTAGGACTGAAGCTTTCTTT; CDR3aa: CASSLGGPGVLARTEAFF
v_gene: TRBV24-1; j_gene: TRBJ1-6; d_gene: -; abundance: few; CDR3nt: TGTGCCACCAGTGAGGGTCCGTTATTTCCCCTCCACTTT; CDR3aa: CATSEGPLFPLHF
v_gene: TRBV27; j_gene: TRBJ2-7; d_gene: TRBD2; abundance: -; CDR3nt: TGTGCCAGCAGTTTGGGGGGGGAGGGTCGCAGCGAGCAGTACTTC; CDR3aa: CASSLGGEGRSEQYF
v_gene: TRBV2; j_gene: TRBJ2-5; d_gene: -; abundance: -; CDR3nt: TGTGCCAGCTCCGTGGCCCAGTACTTC; CDR3aa: CASSVAQYF
v_gene: TRBV7-2; j_gene: TRBJ1-2; d_gene: -; abundance: -; CDR3nt: TGTGCCAGCAGCTTAGCGTTGGAAAGCGGCTACACCTTC; CDR3aa: CASSLALESGYTF
v_gene: TRBV9; j_gene: TRBJ1-5; d_gene: TRBD1; abundance: -; CDR3nt: TGTGCCAGCAGCAGGGACAGGGACCAGCCCCAGCATTTT; CDR3aa: CASSRDRDQPQHF
v_gene: TRBV18; j_gene: TRBJ2-1; d_gene: -; abundance: -; CDR3nt: TGTGCCAGCTCACCGTCTGGGCCGATCTACAATGAGCAGTTCTTC; CDR3aa: CASSPSGPIYNEQFF
v_gene: TRBV6-5; j_gene: TRBJ2-1; d_gene: TRBD2; abundance: -; CDR3nt: TGTGCCAGCCTACGGGCGGGGGCCTACAATGAGCAGTTCTTC; CDR3aa: CASLRAGAYNEQFF
v_gene: TRBV7-3; j_gene: TRBJ2-5; d_gene: -; abundance: -; CDR3nt: TGTGCCAGCAGCTTAACAGGTGGGGGGAACCAAGAGACCCAGTACTTC; CDR3aa: CASSLTGGGNQETQYF
v_gene: TRBV15; j_gene: TRBJ2-3; d_gene: -; abundance: -; CDR3nt: TGTGCCACCTCGGACGGGCGCACAGATACGCAGTATTTT; CDR3aa: CATSDGRTDTQYF
v_gene: TRBV2; j_gene: TRBJ1-2; d_gene: -; abundance: -; CDR3nt: TGTGCCAGCAGTGTAACCCAGGGTGATTCTTATGGCTACACCTTC; CDR3aa: CASSVTQGDSYGYTF
v_gene: TRBV2; j_gene: TRBJ2-7; d_gene: -; abundance: -; CDR3nt: TGTGCCAGCAGAAATTGGGCAGGGGTGAAATCCTACGAGCAGTACTTC; CDR3aa: CASRNWAGVKSYEQYF
v_gene: TRBV27; j_gene: TRBJ2-2; d_gene: -; abundance: -; CDR3nt: TGTGCCAGCAGCTTGTTTGGGGCCGGGGAGCTGTTTTTT; CDR3aa: CASSLFGAGELFF
v_gene: TRBV19; j_gene: TRBJ2-7; d_gene: -; abundance: -; CDR3nt: TGTGCCAGTAGTATCCTATACCCTAGCGCAACGAGGGACGAGCAGTACTTC; CDR3aa: CASSILYPSATRDEQYF
v_gene: TRBV14; j_gene: TRBJ2-1; d_gene: -; abundance: -; CDR3nt: TGTGCCAGCAGCCAAGTATCAACATTAAGTGAGCAGTTCTTC; CDR3aa: CASSQVSTLSEQFF
v_gene: TRBV28; j_gene: TRBJ2-3; d_gene: TRBD2; abundance: -; CDR3nt: TGTGCCACCGGACTAGCGGGAGAATCAGATACGCAGTATTTT; CDR3aa: CATGLAGESDTQYF
v_gene: TRBV28; j_gene: TRBJ1-5; d_gene: -; abundance: once; CDR3nt: TGTGCCAGCAGTTTCAGGGGTCGTCAGCCCCAGCATTTT; CDR3aa: CASSFRGRQPQHF
v_gene: TRBV19; j_gene: TRBJ2-3; d_gene: TRBD2; abundance: -; CDR3nt: TGTGCCAGTAGTCCACTAACTAGCGGGAGAGGCCCAGATACGCAGTATTTT; CDR3aa: CASSPLTSGRGPDTQYF
v_gene: TRBV11-2; j_gene: TRBJ2-5; d_gene: TRBD2; abundance: -; CDR3nt: TGTGCCAGCAGCCGAGGGACTAGCGGAGTCGAGACCCAGTACTTC; CDR3aa: CASSRGTSGVETQYF
v_gene: TRBV6-2/TRBV6-3; j_gene: TRBJ2-7; d_gene: -; abundance: -; CDR3nt: TGTGCCAGCAGTTACTCCGGCGAGCAGTACTTC; CDR3aa: CASSYSGEQYF